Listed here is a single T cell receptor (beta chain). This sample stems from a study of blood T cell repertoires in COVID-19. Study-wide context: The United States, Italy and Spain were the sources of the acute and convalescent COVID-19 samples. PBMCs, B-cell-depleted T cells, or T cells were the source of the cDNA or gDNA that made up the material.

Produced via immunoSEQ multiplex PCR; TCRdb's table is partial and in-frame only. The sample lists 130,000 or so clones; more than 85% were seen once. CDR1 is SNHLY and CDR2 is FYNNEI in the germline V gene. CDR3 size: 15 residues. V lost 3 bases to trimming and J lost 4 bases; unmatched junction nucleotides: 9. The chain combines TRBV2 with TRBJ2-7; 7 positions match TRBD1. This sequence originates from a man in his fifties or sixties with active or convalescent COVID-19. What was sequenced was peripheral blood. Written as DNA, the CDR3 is TGTGCCAGCAGTGAGTCGCAGGGGGTGGGATACGAGCAGTACTTC. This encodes CASSESQGVGYEQYF.